The entry below gives a single T cell receptor beta chain sequence along with its context. This entry belongs to a study of blood T cells in healthy people across ages. A second about 7 to 12 cycle PCR used barcoded and J-beta primers. TCRdb passed the 5' RACE reads through MiXCR, listing each CDR3 protein once. The sample lists approximately 790,000 distinct CDR3 sequences; around 62% were seen once. This sequence was found in a man aged 25-45 years in good health. Sequenced sample: blood.

The CDR3 DNA is TGTGCCAGCAGCCCGGGCCTACCAAACTATGGCTACACCTTC. It translates to CASSPGLPNYGYTF. The chain carries TRBV7-2 and TRBJ1-2; D unclear. Trimming took 5 bases from V and 2 from J, leaving 12 bases between them. Germline loops: CDR1 SGHTA, CDR2 FQGNSA. The CDR3 is 14 amino acids.